These 10 T cell receptor beta chains were all obtained from the same sample, sequenced in a study of blood T cell repertoires in COVID-19. Only in-frame clones appear in the TCRdb table, and some are missing; sequencing was by immunoSEQ multiplex PCR. The sample gives about 300,000 clones, around 87% of which show up once; 1.3% is in the top ten. The sample comprised peripheral blood. These receptors were taken from an older man with acute or convalescent COVID-19.

The count of this clone is one. This rearrangement joins TRBV15 to TRBJ1-6; D possibly corresponds to TRBD1 (6 bases). Germline V gives CDR1 LNHNV, CDR2 YYDKDF (reference sequence). V lost 0 bases and J 8 bases, leaving 11 bases between the germline ends. The CDR3 loop spans 15 amino acids. CDR3 in DNA: TGTGCCACCAGCAGAGAAGGAAGGGGGTATTCACCCCTCCACTTT. This sequence encodes CATSREGRGYSPLHF.

The chain combines TRBV2 with TRBJ2-2; 8 bases are a match to TRBD1. Losses at the gene ends were 4 bases for V and 3 bases for J; bases not matched to a gene: 7. Germline CDR1 and CDR2: SNHLY and FYNNEI. This CDR3 spans 16 amino acids. The CDR3 loop is CASSGQGAGDTGELFF. The CDR3 coding sequence is TGTGCCAGCAGTGGGCAGGGGGCTGGTGACACCGGGGAGCTGTTTTTT.

The chain employs TRBV10-3 and TRBJ1-4, with unresolved D. The CDR3 covers 12 residues. Germline V CDR1 and CDR2: ENHRY, SYGVKD. V was clipped by 8 bases and J by 8 bases, with 12 bases between them. The CDR3 spells CAIGATGEKLFF. CDR3 bases: TGTGCCATCGGAGCGACGGGAGAAAAACTGTTTTTT.

The chain combines TRBV28 with TRBJ1-4; tentatively, D is TRBD1 (5 bases). The germline CDR1 and CDR2 sequences are MDHEN and SYDVKM. This CDR3 is 16 amino acids long. Trimming shortened V by 3 bases and J by 5 bases, and 16 bases separated the two germline ends. The DNA of the CDR3 is TGTGCCAGCAGTTTTCTCGGTCGGGGGATAAATGAAAAACTGTTTTTT. Protein: CASSFLGRGINEKLFF.

This sequence joins TRBV14 and TRBJ2-7; the D is unclear. The CDR3 totals 14 residues. The V and J ends lost 4 bases and 5 bases respectively, with 15 bases between them. Germline values: CDR1 SGHDN, CDR2 FVKESK. The CDR3 coding sequence is TGTGCCAGCAGCCGCTTGCTCCGGAGCGACGAGCAGTACTTC. It codes for CASSRLLRSDEQYF.

The chain uses TRBV21-1 and TRBJ2-2; the table assigns TRBD1, which was not confirmed against the DNA. TRBV21-1 is reported as a pseudogene. CDR3 size: 14 residues. CDR3 loop: CAKQGWIAPGELFF. The DNA for the CDR3 is TGTGCCAAACAGGGTTGGATAGCCCCCGGGGAGCTGTTTTTT.

The chain couples TRBV5-1 to TRBJ1-1; D remains unclear. This CDR3 comprises 14 residues. The V gene lost 0 bases and the J gene lost 2 bases, with 8 bases spanning the gap. Germline assignment: CDR1 SGHRS and CDR2 YFSETQ. The CDR3 region is CASSLGPGNTEAFF. For the CDR3, the DNA is TGCGCCAGCAGCTTGGGTCCAGGTAACACTGAAGCTTTCTTT.

This chain joins TRBV29-1 and TRBJ2-7, with 7 bases that match TRBD2. The CDR3 spans 11 residues. V lost 7 bases and J lost 6; bases outside the gene matches: 6. Per germline, CDR1 SQVTM and CDR2 ANQGSEA. CDR3 sequence reads: CSGGTTIEQYF. DNA of the CDR3: TGCAGCGGAGGGACTACGATCGAGCAGTACTTC.

This sequence joins TRBV11-2 and TRBJ2-2; weak D call: TRBD2 (5 bases). The CDR3 loop spans 13 amino acids. Germline CDR1 SGHAT, CDR2 FQNNGV. Trimming shortened V by 2 bases and J by 7 bases, and 8 bases separated the two germline ends. Here the CDR3 reads CASSLPGYGELFF. The CDR3 DNA follows: TGTGCCAGCAGCTTACCGGGATACGGGGAGCTGTTTTTT.

This chain joins TRBV10-3 and TRBJ2-5; TRBD2 might be the D (6 bases). V was trimmed by 0 bases and J by 5 bases, leaving 13 bases between them. From germline, CDR1 is ENHRY and CDR2 SYGVKD. The CDR3 has 15 residues. The DNA for the CDR3 is TGTGCCATCAGTGAGTCGGAGGGGAACGGCGAGACCCAGTACTTC. It yields the protein CAISESEGNGETQYF.